The 25 T cell receptor beta chains below were found in one sample sequenced in a study of tumor-infiltrating lymphocytes in primary liver carcinoma (dated by TCRdb to 2016 to 2017). RNA from unsorted whole blood was extracted with TRIzol reagent, and germline DNA was obtained with the DNeasy Blood & Tissue kit. These reads were obtained on an Illumina HiSeq 2500. TCRbeta-specific cDNA was reverse-transcribed from around 0.45 ug total RNA using a constant-region primer and ProtoScript II reverse transcriptase. Construction of the TCRbeta libraries relied on three nested rounds of multiplex PCR, following a slightly modified ARM-PCR procedure. Multiplex TRBV1-TRBV30 forward primers and a Cbeta reverse primer were used in the first two PCR rounds, each of which was run for 10 to 11 cycles. TCRdb reprocessed the public reads (quality trimming at Q25 with fastp, clone calling with MiXCR) and kept in-frame beta chains. Entries that share a CDR3 protein sequence are merged under the most common genes and DNA. The sample table records around 330,000 distinct CDR3 sequences; around three fifths of these occur just once. The top ten clonotypes cover about a sixth of the sample.

The sequenced sample was peripheral blood. These receptors were taken from a young woman with primary liver carcinoma and hepatitis B virus infection.

The sample holds a few counts of this clonotype. The V gene is TRBV4-2, the J gene TRBJ2-5, with 12 bases fitting TRBD2. The CDR3 consists of 15 residues. The germline V gene encodes CDR1 LGHNA and CDR2 YNFKEQ. The V gene end was trimmed by 5 bases and the J gene end by 4 bases; junction bases not matched to a gene: 5. CDR3 bases: TGTGCCAGCAGCTCCGGACTAGCGGGGCGAGAGACCCAGTACTTC. It translates to CASSSGLAGRETQYF.

On this clonotype itself: This CDR3 fails to terminate in the conserved phenylalanine or tryptophan, so it likely reflects a read error. The chain is built from TRBV11-2 and TRBJ2-5, with TRBD2 as a possible D gene (6 bases). The V gene's germline CDR1 is SGHAT and CDR2 FQNNGV. The CDR3 runs 15 residues. CDR3 DNA sequence: TGTGCCAGCAGAACGCGGGGCCAGTACCAAGAGATCCAGTACCTC. Residues: CASRTRGQYQEIQYL.

Notes on this clonotype: A read error may produce the germline difference seen at one junction end. The CDR3 reads CASSSGGSYERYF. Here the CDR3 DNA reads TGTGCCAGCAGCTCCGGGGGTTCCTACGAGCGGTACTTC. This rearrangement joins TRBV12-3 or TRBV12-4 to TRBJ2-7; D is perhaps TRBD2 (6 bases). The CDR3 sequence is 13 residues long.

This clonotype was observed at least ten times. The chain has TRBV29-1 and TRBJ1-2; 7 positions match TRBD1. The germline V gene has CDR1 SQVTM and CDR2 ANQGSEA. The V and J ends lost 4 bases and 10 bases, in that order; junction bases with no gene match: 9. The CDR3 spans 12 residues. For the CDR3, the DNA is TGCAGCGTTGGCCAGGGGGGTATGGTCTACACCTTC. This codes for CSVGQGGMVYTF. The whole variable domain, remainder taken from reference TRBV29-1 and TRBJ1-2, is SAVISQKPSRDICQRGTSLTIQCQVDSQVTMMFWYRQQPGQSLTLIATANQGSEATYESGFVIDKFPISRPNLTFSTLTVSNMSPEDSSIYLCSVGQGGMVYTFGSGTRLTVV.

The chain has TRBV4-3 and TRBJ2-7, with a possible D match to TRBD1 (5 bases). The CDR3 contains 17 residues. Germline V gives CDR1 LGHNA, CDR2 YSLEER. V shed 4 bases and J shed 2 bases, with 21 bases lying between them. The CDR3 DNA reads as TGCGCCAGCAGCCTCGGCTTTAGGGGATGGTCCCCCTACGAGCAGTACTTC. Protein sequence: CASSLGFRGWSPYEQYF.

This chain connects TRBV6-5 to TRBJ2-1; D gene uncertain. The CDR3 is made up of 14 amino acids. Between the trimmed V and J ends, which lost 0 bases and 11 bases, there was a span of 14 bases. From germline, CDR1 is MNHEY and CDR2 SVGAGI. In DNA form, the CDR3 reads TGTGCCAGCAGTTACTCGAACCCCTATAATAAGCAGTTCTTC. Protein: CASSYSNPYNKQFF.

Worth noting for this clonotype: The junction differs from germline at one of its ends, possibly a read error. The chain employs TRBV7-8 and TRBJ1-6; D gene uncertain. Per the germline V gene, CDR1 is SGHVS and CDR2 is FQNEAQ. The CDR3 sequence is 15 residues long. For the CDR3, the DNA is TGTGTCAGCAGCTTAGGACCTGCCAATTTTGAGGCCCTCCACTTT. Residues: CVSSLGPANFEALHF.

As for this clonotype: A much larger clone differs by one base, so this may be a read error. The chain joins TRBV6-2 or TRBV6-3 to TRBJ2-3; no definite D call. CDR1 MNHEY and CDR2 SVGEGT come from the germline V gene. The CDR3 has 15 residues. The CDR3 protein is CASSYSPASLDMQYF. Written as DNA, the CDR3 is TGTGCCAGCAGTTACTCCCCTGCGTCGCTGGATATGCAGTATTTT.

A word on this clonotype: Compared with germline, one end of the junction differs, possibly owing to a read error. The chain uses TRBV12-5 and TRBJ2-5; D not certain. The CDR3 runs to 11 residues. Looked up from germline, CDR1 is LGHNT and CDR2 is FRNRAP. The CDR3 DNA reads as TGTGCTTGTGGTTCGGGAGAGACCCAGTACTTC. Translating it yields CACGSGETQYF.

Points on this clonotype: Compared with germline, one end of the junction differs, possibly owing to a read error. The chain employs TRBV7-8 and TRBJ2-7; 7 positions agree with TRBD2. CDR1 is SGHVS, CDR2 FQNEAQ, per germline. The CDR3 has 16 residues. In DNA, the CDR3 is TGTGCCAGCAGTCCAGGTCGGACTAGGGCTTCCTACGAGCACTACTTC. This translates into CASSPGRTRASYEHYF. The full variable domain, completed using reference TRBV7-8 and TRBJ2-7, is GAGVSQSPRYKVAKRGQDVALRCDPISGHVSLFWYQQALGQGPEFLTYFQNEAQLDKSGLPSDRFFAERPEGSVSTLKIQRTQQEDSAVYLCASSPGRTRASYEHYFGPGTRLTVT.

With regard to this clonotype: A much larger clone is a single base away; this may be a read error. The chain links TRBV5-6 to TRBJ1-5, with D possibly matching TRBD1 (6 bases). The germline V gene has CDR1 SGHDT and CDR2 YYEEEE. The V end lost 3 bases, the J end lost 7 bases, and 14 bases lay between the germline ends. CDR3 length equals 14 residues. The CDR3 protein is CASSSQGTRQPQHF. In DNA form, the CDR3 reads TGTGCCAGCAGCTCACAGGGCACAAGACAGCCCCAGCATTTT.

Details on this clonotype: The junction and the germline gene differ at one end; a read error may be behind it. The rearrangement joins TRBV12-3 or TRBV12-4 to TRBJ2-1, with D perhaps being TRBD1 or TRBD2 (5 bases each). This CDR3 region has 17 residues. The DNA of the CDR3 is TGTGCCATCAGTTACGGTCTCACTAACGGGACCCACAATGAGCAGTTCTTC. This translates into CAISYGLTNGTHNEQFF.

J is TRBJ2-7 and V is TRBV14; TRBD2 matches at 8 bases. The ends lost 3 bases at V and 9 bases at J; junction bases unmatched: 16. There are 16 residues in the CDR3. Looked up from germline, CDR1 is SGHDN and CDR2 is FVKESK. The CDR3: CASSQSAGLVCMVQYF. CDR3 DNA: TGTGCCAGCAGCCAGTCTGCGGGACTAGTATGTATGGTGCAGTACTTC.

This clonotype was detected many times. This chain joins TRBV11-2 and TRBJ2-1; unclear D gene. V lost 1 base, J lost 10 bases, and 8 bases lay in between. In germline, CDR1 is SGHAT, CDR2 FQNNGV. The CDR3 sequence is 12 residues long. The CDR3: CASSLAPEEQFF. The CDR3 region has the DNA TGTGCCAGCAGCTTAGCCCCTGAGGAGCAGTTCTTC.

CDR3 protein: CASSLPGLAGEDEQFF. The CDR3 DNA is TGTGCCAGCAGCTTACCGGGACTAGCGGGAGAGGATGAGCAGTTCTTC. V is TRBV5-6 and J is TRBJ2-1, with TRBD2 identical over 14 bases. The CDR3 is 16 residues long. V dropped 2 bases and J dropped 8; count of bases not matched to a gene: 6. Germline V lookup: CDR1 SGHDT, CDR2 YYEEEE.

This clonotype was observed a handful of times. V usage is TRBV7-8 and J usage is TRBJ1-1; 7 bases line up with TRBD1. This CDR3 has 14 residues. J lost 4 bases, V lost 5 bases, and 7 bases had no gene match. Germline V gene sequence: CDR1 SGHVS, CDR2 FQNEAQ. The CDR3 region has the DNA TGTGCCAGCAGCAGACAGGGAGGACCCACTGAAGCTTTCTTT. Amino acids: CASSRQGGPTEAFF. Full variable domain (missing parts from reference TRBV7-8 and TRBJ1-1): GAGVSQSPRYKVAKRGQDVALRCDPISGHVSLFWYQQALGQGPEFLTYFQNEAQLDKSGLPSDRFFAERPEGSVSTLKIQRTQQEDSAVYLCASSRQGGPTEAFFGQGTRLTVV.

The genes are TRBV10-2 and TRBJ1-2; tentative D call: TRBD1 (6 bases). CDR3 size: 12 residues. The germline V gene has CDR1 WSHSY and CDR2 SAAADI. V dropped 8 bases and J dropped 6 bases, with 13 bases sitting between them. This CDR3 is CASGLDSHGYTF. The CDR3 DNA reads TGCGCCAGCGGTCTGGACAGCCATGGCTACACCTTC.

In this sample, this clonotype turned up many times. This chain joins TRBV7-8 and TRBJ1-1, with 8 positions matching TRBD1. The CDR3 totals 15 residues. Trimming cost V 2 bases and J 2 bases; bases outside gene matches: 4. Germline CDR1 and CDR2: SGHVS and FQNEAQ. CDR3 amino acids: CASSLTDRANTEAFF. CDR3 coding DNA: TGTGCCAGCAGCTTAACGGACAGGGCCAACACTGAAGCTTTCTTT.

With respect to this clonotype: One base away lies a much larger clone, so this may be a sequencing read error. The chain links TRBV12-3 or TRBV12-4 to TRBJ2-1; 12 bases match TRBD1. The V segment lost 8 bases and the J segment 9 bases; nucleotides outside the gene matches: 8. There are 14 residues in the CDR3. CDR3 sequence reads: CASYFGTGGVEQFF. The CDR3, as DNA: TGTGCCAGCTATTTCGGGACAGGGGGCGTTGAGCAGTTCTTC.

Concerning this clonotype itself: Since a much larger clone is just one base distant, this may be a read error. The chain carries TRBV12-3 or TRBV12-4 and TRBJ2-3, with 9 bases fitting TRBD2. The length of the CDR3 is 16 residues. DNA for the CDR3: TGTGTCAGCAGTTTCGGAGCGGGAGGAAACACAGATACGCAGTATTTT. Protein: CVSSFGAGGNTDTQYF.

The chain joins TRBV24-1 to TRBJ2-3; 7 bases align to TRBD1. V dropped 3 bases and J dropped 2; count of bases not matched to a gene: 4. The CDR3 has 15 residues. Germline assignment: CDR1 KGHDR and CDR2 SFDVKD. CDR3 nucleotides: TGTGCCACCAGTGATAGGGACAGTTACACAGATACGCAGTATTTT. This translates into CATSDRDSYTDTQYF.

Regarding this clonotype: A junction boundary mismatches the germline segment, possibly from a read error. V is TRBV7-9 and J is TRBJ2-7; D perhaps matches TRBD1 (6 bases). Germline assignment: CDR1 SEHNR and CDR2 FQNEAQ (reference sequence). The CDR3 sequence is 16 residues long. The CDR3 region has the DNA TGTGCCAGCAGCTTCACCACGGGACAACTCTCCTACGAGCAGTATTTC. It yields the protein CASSFTTGQLSYEQYF.

Notes on this clonotype: A read error may account for a junction end that differs from germline. The chain has TRBV6-1 and TRBJ1-5; D uncertain. Germline values: CDR1 MNHNS, CDR2 SASEGT. The length of the CDR3 is 13 residues. CDR3 nucleotides: TGTGTCAGCAATGCGGAGGGTTATCAGCCCCAGCATTTT. Amino acid sequence: CVSNAEGYQPQHF.

This clonotype has at least ten counts. This chain connects TRBV6-5 to TRBJ2-7, with D uncertain. This CDR3 contains 14 residues. V gave up 6 bases and J gave up 5 bases, with 17 bases separating them. The germline V gene has CDR1 MNHEY and CDR2 SVGAGI. The CDR3 nucleotides read TGTGCCAGCAGCCTCTTACAGATGAAGAACGAGCAGTACTTC. Encoded protein: CASSLLQMKNEQYF.

This clonotype was detected ten times or more. This chain joins TRBV10-1 and TRBJ2-1; TRBD2 is a possible D gene (6 bases). Trimming took 5 bases from V and 2 from J, leaving 13 bases between them. The CDR3 totals 15 residues. From germline, CDR1 is WNHNN and CDR2 SYGVQD (reference sequence). In DNA, the CDR3 is TGCGCCAGCAGTAAGGGACTGGATACCTACAATGAGCAGTTCTTC. Translation: CASSKGLDTYNEQFF.